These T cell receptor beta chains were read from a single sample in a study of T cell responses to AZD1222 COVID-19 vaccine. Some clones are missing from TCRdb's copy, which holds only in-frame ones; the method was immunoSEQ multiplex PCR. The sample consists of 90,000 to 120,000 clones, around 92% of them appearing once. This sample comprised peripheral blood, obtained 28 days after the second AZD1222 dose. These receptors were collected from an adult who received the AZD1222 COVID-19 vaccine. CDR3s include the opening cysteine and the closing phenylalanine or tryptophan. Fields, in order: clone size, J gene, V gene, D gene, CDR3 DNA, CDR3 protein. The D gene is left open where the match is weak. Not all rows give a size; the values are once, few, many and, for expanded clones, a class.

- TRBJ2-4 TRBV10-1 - TGCGCCAGCAGTGAGTCGGGGGTAAACAAAAACATTCAGTACTTC CASSESGVNKNIQYF
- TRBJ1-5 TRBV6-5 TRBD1 TGTGCCGGTCGGGACAGGAAGGATCAGCCCCAGCATTTT CAGRDRKDQPQHF
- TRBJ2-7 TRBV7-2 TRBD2 TGTGCCAGCAGCTTAGCTAGCGGGGGCTCCTACGAGCAGTACTTC CASSLASGGSYEQYF
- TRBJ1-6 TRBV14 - TGTGCCAGCAGCCAAACGAATTCACCCCTCCACTTT CASSQTNSPLHF
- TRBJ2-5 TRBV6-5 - TGTGCCAGCAGTTACTCCGGACAGACCCAGTACTTC CASSYSGQTQYF
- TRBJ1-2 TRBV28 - TGTGCCAGCAGTTTACCGGGGGCAAACGGCTACACCTTC CASSLPGANGYTF
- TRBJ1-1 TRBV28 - TGTGCCAGCAGGAAAAGGGACATCCTCCGGAACACTGCTGAAGCTTTCTTT CASRKRDILRNTAEAFF
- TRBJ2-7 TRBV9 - TGTGCCAGCAGCCTAGGGCAGGGAGTCTCCTACGAGCAGTACTTC CASSLGQGVSYEQYF
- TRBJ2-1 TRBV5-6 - TGTGCCAGCAGCCTCCGGGGTACGGGGGCAAAGGCCAATGAGCAGTTCTTC CASSLRGTGAKANEQFF
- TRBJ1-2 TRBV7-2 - TGTGCCAGCAGCTTAAGTAACTATGGCTACACCTTC CASSLSNYGYTF
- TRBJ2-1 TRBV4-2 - TGTGCCAGCAGCCAAGAAGGATTGGGTGGTGAGCAGTTCTTC CASSQEGLGGEQFF
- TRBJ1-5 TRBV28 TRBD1 TGTGCCAGCGGCCTAGGACAGGTTTCCAATCAGCCCCAGCATTTT CASGLGQVSNQPQHF
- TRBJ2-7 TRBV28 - TGTGCCAGCAGCCCCGAGGGGGAGCAGTACTTC CASSPEGEQYF
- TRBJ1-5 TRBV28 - TGTGCCAGCAGTGAGAACAGGGATTATCAGCCCCAGCATTTT CASSENRDYQPQHF
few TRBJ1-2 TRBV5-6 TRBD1 TGTGCCAGCCGGCCAACGGACAGGGATTACTATGGCTACACCTTC CASRPTDRDYYGYTF
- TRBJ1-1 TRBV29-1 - TGCAGCGGTGTCACAGGGACGCGGACGGTGACTGAAGCTTTCTTT CSGVTGTRTVTEAFF
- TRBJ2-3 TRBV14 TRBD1 TGTGCCAGCAGCCCTTGGACAGGCAGCACAGATACGCAGTATTTT CASSPWTGSTDTQYF
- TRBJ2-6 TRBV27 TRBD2 TGTGCCAGCAGTTTGCTAGCGGGGACCTCTGGGGCCAACGTCCTGACTTTC CASSLLAGTSGANVLTF
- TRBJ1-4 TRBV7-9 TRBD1 TGTGCCAGCAGACTACGGACAGGCGAAAAACTGTTTTTT CASRLRTGEKLFF
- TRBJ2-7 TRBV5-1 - TGCGCCAGCGGACAGTACATGTCCTACGAGCAGTACTTC CASGQYMSYEQYF
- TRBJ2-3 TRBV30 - TGTGCCTGGAGTCAGGGGCTAGCGAACACAGATACGCAGTATTTT CAWSQGLANTDTQYF
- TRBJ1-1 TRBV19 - TGTGCCAGTAGTGTAAGAGCTCACACTGAAGCTTTCTTT CASSVRAHTEAFF
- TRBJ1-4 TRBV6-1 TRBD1 TGTGCCAGCAGTGCAAGGACAGGAACCTCAACTAATGAAAAACTGTTTTTT CASSARTGTSTNEKLFF
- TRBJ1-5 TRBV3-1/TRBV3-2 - TGTGCCAGCAGCGGACAGTACAATCAGCCCCAGCATTTT CASSGQYNQPQHF
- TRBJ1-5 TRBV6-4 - TGTGCCAGCAGTCCCAGTGGATACAATCAGCCCCAGCATTTT CASSPSGYNQPQHF
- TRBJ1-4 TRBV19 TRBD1 TGTGCCAGTAGTTGGACAGGGACTAATGAAAAACTGTTTTTT CASSWTGTNEKLFF
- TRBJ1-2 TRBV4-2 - TGTGCCAGCAGCCAAGATTGGGCGGAAACTAACTATGGCTACACCTTC CASSQDWAETNYGYTF
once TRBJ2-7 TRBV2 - TGTGCCAGCACCCCGAGGGTCTACGAGCAGTACTTC CASTPRVYEQYF
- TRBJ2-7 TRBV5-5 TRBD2 TGTGCCAGCAGTACTAGCGGGAGCAACTACGAGCAGTACTTC CASSTSGSNYEQYF
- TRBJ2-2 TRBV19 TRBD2 TGTGCCAGTAGAGGACTAGCGGGAGGGCCTGGGGGGGAGCTGTTTTTT CASRGLAGGPGGELFF
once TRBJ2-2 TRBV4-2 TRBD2 TGTGCCAGCATGATCGGGACTAGCGGTGGGGAGCTGTTTTTT CASMIGTSGGELFF
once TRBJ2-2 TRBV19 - TGTGCCAGTAGTATAGTCTACAGCTCCGGGGAGCTGTTTTTT CASSIVYSSGELFF
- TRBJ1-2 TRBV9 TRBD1 TGTGCCAGCAGCGTGGGACAGGGGAACTATGGCTACACCTTC CASSVGQGNYGYTF
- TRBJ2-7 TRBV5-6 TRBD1 TGTGCCAGCAGCTTGTTGACAGGGGCCCCCTACGAGCAGTACTTC CASSLLTGAPYEQYF